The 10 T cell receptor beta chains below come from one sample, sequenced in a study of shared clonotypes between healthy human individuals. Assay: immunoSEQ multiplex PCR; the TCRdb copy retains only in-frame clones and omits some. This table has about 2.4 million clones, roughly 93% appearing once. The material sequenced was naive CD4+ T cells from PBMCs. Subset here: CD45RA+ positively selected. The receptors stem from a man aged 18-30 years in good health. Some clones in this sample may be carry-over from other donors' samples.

CDR3 nucleotides: TGTGCCAGCGGTAGGTACAGGGGAATGAACACTGAAGCTTTCTTT. Translation gives CASGRYRGMNTEAFF. This chain joins TRBV6-5 and TRBJ1-1; 7 bases match TRBD1. The CDR3 has 15 residues. Germline CDR1 and CDR2: MNHEY and SVGAGI. V was clipped by 8 bases and J by 0 bases; unmatched bases: 9.

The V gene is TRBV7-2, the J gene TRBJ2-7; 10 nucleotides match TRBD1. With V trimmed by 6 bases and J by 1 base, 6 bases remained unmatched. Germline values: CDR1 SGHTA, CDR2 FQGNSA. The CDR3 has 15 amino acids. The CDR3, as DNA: TGTGCCAGCAGGTCAGGGACAGGGGATTCCTACGAGCAGTACTTC. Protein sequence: CASRSGTGDSYEQYF.

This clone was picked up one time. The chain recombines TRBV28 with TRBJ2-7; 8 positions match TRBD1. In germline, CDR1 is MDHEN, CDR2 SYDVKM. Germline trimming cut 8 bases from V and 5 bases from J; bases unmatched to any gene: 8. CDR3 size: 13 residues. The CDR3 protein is CASDPNRGNEQYF. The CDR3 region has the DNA TGTGCCAGCGACCCTAACAGGGGGAACGAGCAGTACTTC.

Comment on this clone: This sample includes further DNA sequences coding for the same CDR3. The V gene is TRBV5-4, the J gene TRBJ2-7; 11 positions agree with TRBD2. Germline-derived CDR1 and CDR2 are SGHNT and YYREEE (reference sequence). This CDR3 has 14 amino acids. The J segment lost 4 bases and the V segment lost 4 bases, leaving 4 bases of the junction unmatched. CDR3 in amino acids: CASSPGTSGYEQYF. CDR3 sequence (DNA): TGTGCCAGCAGCCCCGGGACTAGCGGTTACGAGCAGTACTTC.

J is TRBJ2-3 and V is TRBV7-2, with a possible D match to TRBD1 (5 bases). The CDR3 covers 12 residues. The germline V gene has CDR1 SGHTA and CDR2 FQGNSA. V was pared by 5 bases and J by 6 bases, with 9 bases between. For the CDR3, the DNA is TGTGCCAGCAGCATCCAGGGTGATACGCAGTATTTT. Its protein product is CASSIQGDTQYF.

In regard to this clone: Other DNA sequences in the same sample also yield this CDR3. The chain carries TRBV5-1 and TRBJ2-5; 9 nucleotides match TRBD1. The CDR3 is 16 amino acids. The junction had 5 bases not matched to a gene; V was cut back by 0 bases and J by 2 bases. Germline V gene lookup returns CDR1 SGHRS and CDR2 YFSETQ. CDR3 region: CASSLVGTGLQETQYF. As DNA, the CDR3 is TGCGCCAGCAGCTTGGTGGGGACAGGGTTACAAGAGACCCAGTACTTC.

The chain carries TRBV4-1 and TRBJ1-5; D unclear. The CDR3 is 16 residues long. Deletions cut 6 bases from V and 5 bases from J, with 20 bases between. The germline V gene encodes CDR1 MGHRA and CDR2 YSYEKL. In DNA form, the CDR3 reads TGCGCCAGCAGTCCCCCCCCGTCCGGCTATGATCAGCCCCAGCATTTT. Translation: CASSPPPSGYDQPQHF.

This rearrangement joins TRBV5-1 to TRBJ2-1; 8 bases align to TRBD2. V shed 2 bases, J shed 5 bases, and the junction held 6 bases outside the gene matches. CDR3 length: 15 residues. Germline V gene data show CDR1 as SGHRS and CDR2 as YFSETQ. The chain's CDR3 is CASSFALAGNNEQFF. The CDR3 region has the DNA TGCGCCAGCAGCTTTGCCCTAGCGGGTAACAATGAGCAGTTCTTC.

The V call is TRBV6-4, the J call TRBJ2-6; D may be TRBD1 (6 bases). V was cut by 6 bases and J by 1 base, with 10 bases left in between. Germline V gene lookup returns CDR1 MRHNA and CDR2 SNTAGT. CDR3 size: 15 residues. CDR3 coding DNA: TGTGCCAGCAGGGGTACAGGGTCTGGGGCCAACGTCCTGACTTTC. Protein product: CASRGTGSGANVLTF.

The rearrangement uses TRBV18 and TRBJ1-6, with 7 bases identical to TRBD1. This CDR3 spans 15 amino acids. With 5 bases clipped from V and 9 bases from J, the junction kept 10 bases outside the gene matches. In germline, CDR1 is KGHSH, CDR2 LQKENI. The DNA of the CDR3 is TGTGCCAGCTCATCCGACAGGGTCCCGTCTTCACCCCTCCACTTT. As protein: CASSSDRVPSSPLHF.